This section outlines one TCR beta chain sequence together with its context. This specimen comes from a study of OX40 agonist ivuxolimab in advanced cancers. The protocol was immunoSEQ multiplex PCR, while the TCRdb copy is restricted to in-frame clones and leaves out a portion. The repertoire includes about 79,000 clones, approximately 94% of them detected once, and 9.6% sits in the top ten. The V segment lost 3 bases and the J segment 5 bases; nucleotides outside the gene matches: 9. From germline, CDR1 is SGHRS and CDR2 YFSETQ. The length of the CDR3 is 17 residues. The chain recombines TRBV5-1 with TRBJ2-1, with 12 bases identical to TRBD2. This material consisted of CD4+ or CD8+ T cells sorted from blood, taken in a trial of the OX40 agonist ivuxolimab. The source of this sequence is an adult with an advanced solid tumor such as melanoma, head and neck, liver or kidney cancer. The CDR3: CASSYPLGLAGDNEQFF. The DNA for the CDR3 is TGCGCCAGCAGCTATCCCCTGGGACTAGCGGGCGACAATGAGCAGTTCTTC.